Listed here are 20 T cell receptor beta chains from one sample, sequenced in a study of blood T cell repertoires in COVID-19. Generated by immunoSEQ multiplex PCR, the TCRdb table keeps only in-frame clones and is missing some. The data hold about 250,000 clones, with about 85% observed a single time. Input material: peripheral blood. The receptors derive from a man aged 18 to 35 with active or convalescent COVID-19.

The chain uses TRBV2 and TRBJ2-7, with 9 positions matching TRBD1. Germline CDR1 is SNHLY and CDR2 is FYNNEI. The CDR3 covers 14 residues. With V trimmed by 11 bases and J by 2 bases, 10 bases remained unmatched. CDR3 in amino acids: CASGRDRATYEQYF. CDR3 bases: TGTGCCTCGGGAAGGGACAGGGCGACCTACGAGCAGTACTTC.

In this sample, this clone turned up once. The gene calls are TRBV5-1 and TRBJ2-6; 7 positions agree with TRBD1. V trimming: 4 bases; J trimming: 1 base; junction bases outside the gene matches: 14. CDR1 and CDR2 (germline): SGHRS, YFSETQ. This CDR3 is built from 19 residues. The DNA of the CDR3 is TGCGCCAGCAGCGCCGGGACAGATTTTGCCTTTTCTGGGGCCAACGTCCTGACTTTC. This sequence encodes CASSAGTDFAFSGANVLTF.

V usage is TRBV14 and J usage is TRBJ2-1, with 7 nucleotides matching TRBD2. Per the germline V gene, CDR1 is SGHDN and CDR2 is FVKESK. There are 14 residues in the CDR3. After removal of 3 bases from V and 8 bases from J, the junction contained 7 bases not matched to a gene. CDR3 protein: CASSHLADFHEQFF. For the CDR3, the DNA is TGTGCCAGCAGCCATCTAGCGGACTTTCATGAGCAGTTCTTC.

The chain couples TRBV3-1 (or the pseudogene TRBV3-2) to TRBJ1-1, with D maybe TRBD1 (5 bases). Trimming took off 0 bases at V and 8 bases at J, with 10 bases between the two ends. Germline V lookup: CDR1 LGHDT, CDR2 YNNKEL (reference sequence). CDR3 length: 13 residues. The CDR3 loop reads CASSQDPRGEAFF. CDR3 DNA sequence: TGTGCCAGCAGCCAAGACCCCCGGGGGGAAGCTTTCTTT.

J is TRBJ1-5 and V is TRBV24-1; possible D gene TRBD1, 5 bases. Germline V gene data show CDR1 as KGHDR and CDR2 as SFDVKD. This CDR3 has 16 residues. Trimming took 4 bases from V and 4 from J, leaving 16 bases between them. The DNA of the CDR3 is TGTGCCACCAGTGACTCGGGGGGGGGATCAAATCAGCCCCAGCATTTT. Its protein product is CATSDSGGGSNQPQHF.

This clone was counted only a few times. This chain uses TRBV30 with TRBJ1-3, with a tentative D call TRBD1 (6 bases). Germline values: CDR1 GTSNPN, CDR2 SVGIG (reference sequence). The CDR3 totals 15 residues. V dropped 7 bases and J dropped 0 bases, with 16 bases sitting between them. CDR3: CASGGPALSGNTIYF. The DNA for the CDR3 is TGTGCCTCGGGGGGGCCGGCGCTCTCTGGAAACACCATATATTTT.

The CDR3 protein is CSVGGGNTGELFF. The CDR3 coding sequence is TGCAGCGTTGGAGGGGGGAACACCGGGGAGCTGTTTTTT. V gene TRBV29-1 combines with J gene TRBJ2-2; a weak D match, TRBD1 (6 bases). Germline V gene sequence: CDR1 SQVTM, CDR2 ANQGSEA. The CDR3 is 13 residues long. Trimming removed 4 bases at V and 1 base at J, with 7 bases between.

The chain links TRBV21-1 to TRBJ2-3; the D call of TRBD1 is as the table states it, not checked on the DNA. TRBV21-1 is termed a pseudogene. This CDR3 spans 15 amino acids. CDR3 coding DNA: TGTGCCAGCAGCCTTCAGGCATGGGGGCCAGATACGCAGTATTTT. Translated, it gives CASSLQAWGPDTQYF.

This chain uses TRBV7-2 with TRBJ2-7, with TRBD1 identical over 8 bases. The CDR3 extends over 14 amino acids. V was clipped by 5 bases and J by 4 bases; unmatched bases: 7. Germline CDR1 is SGHTA and CDR2 is FQGNSA. DNA for the CDR3: TGTGCCAGCAGCCGGACAGGGCTGGGGTACGAGCAGTACTTC. Encoded protein: CASSRTGLGYEQYF.

The rearrangement uses TRBV27 and TRBJ1-2; 7 nucleotides agree with TRBD1. V shed 4 bases, J shed 5 bases, and the junction held 13 bases outside the gene matches. There are 16 residues in the CDR3. In germline, CDR1 is MNHEY, CDR2 SMNVEV (reference sequence). The CDR3 sequence is CASSYYLGTDPYGYTF. The CDR3 DNA sequence: TGTGCCAGCAGTTATTACCTCGGGACAGACCCTTATGGCTACACCTTC.

The chain combines TRBV19 with TRBJ1-6, with a possible D match to TRBD1 (6 bases). Trimming pared 3 bases from V and 8 bases from J, leaving 11 bases between. Germline V lookup: CDR1 LNHDA, CDR2 SQIVND (reference sequence). The CDR3 is 14 residues long. In nucleotides, the CDR3 is TGTGCCAGTAGTATTACAGGGAGAGATTCACCCCTCCACTTT. Translated: CASSITGRDSPLHF.

The chain uses TRBV19 and TRBJ1-3; 7 bases fit TRBD1. The V segment lost 5 bases and the J segment 2 bases; nucleotides outside the gene matches: 3. The CDR3 is 14 residues long. Germline lookup yields CDR1 LNHDA and CDR2 SQIVND (reference sequence). The CDR3 protein is CASSLTGAGNTIYF. CDR3 bases: TGTGCCAGTAGTCTTACAGGGGCTGGAAACACCATATATTTT.

The chain carries TRBV5-1 and TRBJ2-7, with a possible D match to TRBD1 (5 bases). The CDR3 contains 15 residues. CDR1 is SGHRS, CDR2 YFSETQ, per germline. The V gene lost 0 bases and the J gene lost 2 bases, with 12 bases spanning the gap. DNA of the CDR3: TGCGCCAGCAGCTTGGAAGGGGTATCAGCCTACGAGCAGTACTTC. Its translation: CASSLEGVSAYEQYF.

The rearrangement uses TRBV28 and TRBJ1-6, with D unclear. CDR1 and CDR2 from the germline V gene are MDHEN and SYDVKM. The V gene lost 4 bases and the J gene lost 8 bases, with 15 bases spanning the gap. This CDR3 contains 15 residues. CDR3: CASSSSITLDSPLHF. CDR3 coding DNA: TGTGCCAGCAGTTCCTCCATTACTCTTGATTCACCCCTCCACTTT.

This clone was counted once. The chain uses TRBV9 and TRBJ2-2, with TRBD1 identical over 9 bases. This CDR3 region has 16 residues. Trimming cost V 3 bases and J 4 bases; bases outside gene matches: 7. Germline-derived CDR1 and CDR2 are SGDLS and YYNGEE. CDR3 loop: CASSAGTGRGTGELFF. In DNA, the CDR3 is TGTGCCAGCAGCGCAGGGACAGGGAGGGGCACCGGGGAGCTGTTTTTT.

The chain carries TRBV19 and TRBJ1-1; no clear D. Between the trimmed V and J ends, which lost 3 bases and 1 base, there was a span of 9 bases. Germline CDR1 is LNHDA and CDR2 is SQIVND (reference sequence). The CDR3 runs 14 residues. The CDR3 spells CASSIADGNTEAFF. CDR3 sequence (DNA): TGTGCCAGTAGTATCGCGGATGGGAACACTGAAGCTTTCTTT.

This clone showed up just a few times. The V gene is TRBV3-1 (or the pseudogene TRBV3-2), the J gene TRBJ2-7; 7 bases map to TRBD2. From germline, CDR1 is LGHDT and CDR2 YNNKEL (reference sequence). There are 17 residues in the CDR3. The V and J ends lost 1 base and 7 bases, in that order; junction bases with no gene match: 16. CDR3 in DNA: TGTGCCAGCAGCCAAGTACGTGGCGGGAGCATCTTGGGTGAGCAGTACTTC. This sequence encodes CASSQVRGGSILGEQYF.

The genes are TRBV11-2 and TRBJ2-1, with TRBD2 matching 8 bases. Germline CDR1 is SGHAT and CDR2 is FQNNGV. V trimming: 2 bases; J trimming: 2 bases; junction bases outside the gene matches: 5. The CDR3 is made up of 16 amino acids. DNA for the CDR3: TGTGCCAGCAGCTTACTACTAGCGGCTGCCTACAATGAGCAGTTCTTC. Translated: CASSLLLAAAYNEQFF.

The J gene is TRBJ2-1, the V gene TRBV7-3, with no clear D. With 1 base removed from V and 6 bases from J, the gap between germline ends came to 10 bases. CDR3 size: 14 residues. CDR1 and CDR2 (germline): SGHTA, FQGTGA. CDR3 loop: CASSLIAAANEQFF. The DNA of the CDR3 is TGTGCCAGCAGCTTAATTGCGGCGGCCAATGAGCAGTTCTTC.

The chain couples TRBV11-1 to TRBJ2-7, with TRBD2 identical over 10 bases. This CDR3 spans 14 amino acids. The V gene's germline CDR1 is SGHAT and CDR2 FQDESV (reference sequence). After removal of 5 bases from V and 3 bases from J, the junction contained 4 bases not matched to a gene. The CDR3 coding sequence is TGTGCCAGCAGCGTTCCTAGCGGGGGCTACGAGCAGTACTTC. Amino acids: CASSVPSGGYEQYF.